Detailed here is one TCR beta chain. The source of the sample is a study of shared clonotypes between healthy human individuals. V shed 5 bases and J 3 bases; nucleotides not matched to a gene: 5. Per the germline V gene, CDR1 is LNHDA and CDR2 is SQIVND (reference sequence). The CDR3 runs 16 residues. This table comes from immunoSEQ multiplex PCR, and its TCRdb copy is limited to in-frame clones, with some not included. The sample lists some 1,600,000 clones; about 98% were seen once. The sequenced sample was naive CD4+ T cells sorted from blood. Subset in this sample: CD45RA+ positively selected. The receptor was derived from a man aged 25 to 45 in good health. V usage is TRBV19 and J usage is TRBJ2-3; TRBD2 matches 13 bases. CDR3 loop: CASSETSGRQTDTQYF. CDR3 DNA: TGTGCCAGTAGTGAGACTAGCGGGAGGCAAACAGATACGCAGTATTTT.